The T cell receptor beta chain under discussion was sequenced for a study of memory CD4+ T cells and cytomegalovirus serostatus. Study-level points and caveats: Suggested: most of the CMV-linked TCR signature lies in CD4+ memory cells. Of 164 reported CMV TCRbeta sequences, some 67 were found in memory CD4+ repertoires. Repertoires predicted CMV serostatus with median bootstrapped AUC of 0.95.

A word on this clone: Its antigen remains unknown.

The sort gate was single viable CD3+CD4+CD8-CD45RO+ cells for memory CD4+ T cells. V was clipped by 5 bases and J by 2 bases, with 10 bases between them. CDR1 is MDHEN and CDR2 is SYDVKM in the germline V gene. The CDR3 loop spans 14 amino acids. Produced via immunoSEQ multiplex PCR; TCRdb's table is partial and in-frame only. This sample has 50,000 or so clones, with about 83% found just once. The V and J genes are TRBV28 and TRBJ1-5; D gene unclear. Sequencing input: memory CD4+ T cells from blood. This sequence was found in an adult in good health and CMV-seropositive. The CDR3 is CASSPYSGNQPQHF. In DNA, the CDR3 is TGTGCCAGCAGTCCCTACAGCGGCAATCAGCCCCAGCATTTT.